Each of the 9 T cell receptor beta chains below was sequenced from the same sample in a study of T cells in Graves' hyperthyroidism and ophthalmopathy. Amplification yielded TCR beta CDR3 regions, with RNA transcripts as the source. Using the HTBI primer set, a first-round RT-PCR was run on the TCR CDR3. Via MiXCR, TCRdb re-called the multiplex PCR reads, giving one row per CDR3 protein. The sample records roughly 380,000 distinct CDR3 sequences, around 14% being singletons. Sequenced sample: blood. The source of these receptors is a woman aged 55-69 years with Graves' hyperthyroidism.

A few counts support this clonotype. CDR3 region: CSADFGGNTIYF. CDR3 in DNA: TGCAGTGCGGATTTTGGGGGAAACACCATATATTTT. The gene calls are TRBV20-1 and TRBJ1-3; D ambiguous. This CDR3 is 12 amino acids long. The V gene's germline CDR1 is DFQATT and CDR2 SNEGSKA (reference sequence). The V end lost 6 bases, the J end lost 4 bases, and 10 bases lay between the germline ends.

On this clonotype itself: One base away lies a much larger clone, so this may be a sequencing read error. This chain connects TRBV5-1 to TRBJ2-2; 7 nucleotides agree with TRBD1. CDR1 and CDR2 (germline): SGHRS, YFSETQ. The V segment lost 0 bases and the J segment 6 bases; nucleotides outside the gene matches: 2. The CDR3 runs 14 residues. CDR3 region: CASSLVTGPGELFF. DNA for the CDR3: TGCGCCAGCAGCTTGGTGACAGGGCCCGGGGAGCTGTTTTTT.

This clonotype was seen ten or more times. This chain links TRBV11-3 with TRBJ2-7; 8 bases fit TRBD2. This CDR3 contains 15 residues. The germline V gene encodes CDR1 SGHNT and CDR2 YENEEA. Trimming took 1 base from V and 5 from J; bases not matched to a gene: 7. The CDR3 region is CASSLGQAGADEQYF. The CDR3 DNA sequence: TGTGCCAGCAGCTTAGGACAAGCGGGAGCGGACGAGCAGTACTTC. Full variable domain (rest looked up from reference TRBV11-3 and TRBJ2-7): EAGVVQSPRYKIIEKKQPVAFWCNPISGHNTLYWYLQNLGQGPELLIRYENEEAVDDSQLPKDRFSAERLKGVDSTLKIQPAELGDSAVYLCASSLGQAGADEQYFGPGTRLTVT.

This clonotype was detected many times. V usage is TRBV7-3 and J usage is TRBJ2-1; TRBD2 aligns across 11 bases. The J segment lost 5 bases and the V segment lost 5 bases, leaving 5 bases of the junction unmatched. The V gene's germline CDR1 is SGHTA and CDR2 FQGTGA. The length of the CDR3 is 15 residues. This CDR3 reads CASSPWTSGHNEQFF. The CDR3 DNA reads TGTGCCAGCAGCCCTTGGACTAGCGGGCACAATGAGCAGTTCTTC.

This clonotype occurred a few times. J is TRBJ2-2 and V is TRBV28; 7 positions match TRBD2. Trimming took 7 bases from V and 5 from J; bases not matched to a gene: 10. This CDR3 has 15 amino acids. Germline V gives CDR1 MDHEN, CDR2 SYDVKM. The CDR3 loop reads CASKTSTSETGELFF. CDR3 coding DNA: TGTGCCAGCAAAACCAGTACTAGCGAAACCGGGGAGCTGTTTTTT.

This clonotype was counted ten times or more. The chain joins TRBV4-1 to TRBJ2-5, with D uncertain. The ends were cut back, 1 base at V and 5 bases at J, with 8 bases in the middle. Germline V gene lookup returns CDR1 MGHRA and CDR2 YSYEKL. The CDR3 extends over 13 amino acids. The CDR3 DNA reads TGCGCCAGCAGCCAAGTATGGGTCGAGACCCAGTACTTC. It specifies CASSQVWVETQYF.

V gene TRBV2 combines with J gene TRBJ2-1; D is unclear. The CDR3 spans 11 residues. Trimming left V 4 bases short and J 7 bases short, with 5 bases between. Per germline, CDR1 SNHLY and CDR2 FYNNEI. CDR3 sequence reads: CASSAFNEQFF. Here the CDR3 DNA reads TGTGCCAGCAGTGCTTTTAATGAGCAGTTCTTC.

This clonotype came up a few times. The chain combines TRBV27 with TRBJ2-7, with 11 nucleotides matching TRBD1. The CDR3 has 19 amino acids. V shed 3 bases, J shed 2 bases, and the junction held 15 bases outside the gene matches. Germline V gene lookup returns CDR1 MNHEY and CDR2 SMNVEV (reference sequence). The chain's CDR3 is CASSFDGQGAKLCAYEQYF. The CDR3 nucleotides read TGTGCCAGCAGTTTCGACGGACAGGGGGCCAAACTTTGTGCCTACGAGCAGTACTTC.

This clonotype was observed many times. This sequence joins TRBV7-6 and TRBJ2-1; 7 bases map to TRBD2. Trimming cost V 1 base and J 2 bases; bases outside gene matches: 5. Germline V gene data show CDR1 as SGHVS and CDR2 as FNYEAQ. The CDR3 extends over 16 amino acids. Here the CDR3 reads CASSLEASGAYNEQFF. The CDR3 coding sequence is TGTGCCAGCAGCTTAGAGGCTAGCGGAGCCTACAATGAGCAGTTCTTC.